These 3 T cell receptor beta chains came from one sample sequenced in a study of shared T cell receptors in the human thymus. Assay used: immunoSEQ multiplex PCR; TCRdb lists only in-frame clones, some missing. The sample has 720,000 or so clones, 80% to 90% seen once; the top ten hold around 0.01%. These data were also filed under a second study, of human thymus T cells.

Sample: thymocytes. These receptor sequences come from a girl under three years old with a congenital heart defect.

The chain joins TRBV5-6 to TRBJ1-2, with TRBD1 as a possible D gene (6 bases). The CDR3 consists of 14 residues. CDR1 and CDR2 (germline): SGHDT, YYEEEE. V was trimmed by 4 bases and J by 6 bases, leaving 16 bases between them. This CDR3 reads CASSSQQGNHGYTF. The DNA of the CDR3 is TGTGCCAGCAGCAGTCAACAGGGAAACCATGGCTACACCTTC.

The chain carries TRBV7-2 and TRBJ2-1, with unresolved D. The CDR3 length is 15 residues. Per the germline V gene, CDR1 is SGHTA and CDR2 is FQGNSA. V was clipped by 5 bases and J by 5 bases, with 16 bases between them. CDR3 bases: TGTGCCAGCAGCCCCCGGGTGGGTTCGGACAATGAGCAGTTCTTC. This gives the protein CASSPRVGSDNEQFF.

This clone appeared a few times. The CDR3 reads CASRWTSGDNEQFF. In DNA form, the CDR3 reads TGTGCCAGCAGGTGGACTAGCGGGGACAATGAGCAGTTCTTC. The V gene is TRBV6-5, the J gene TRBJ2-1; 12 nucleotides line up with TRBD2. This CDR3 spans 14 amino acids. CDR1 is MNHEY, CDR2 SVGAGI, per germline. The junction had 2 bases not matched to a gene; V was cut back by 6 bases and J by 5 bases.